These T cell receptor beta chains were read from a single sample in a study of cytomegalovirus exposure and HLA in healthy donors. Profiled with immunoSEQ multiplex PCR; TCRdb holds only in-frame clones, not every one. Among roughly 140,000 clones listed, less than 85% were seen once. The sample comprised PBMCs. Every receptor here comes from a man aged 40-55 years in good health and CMV-seropositive. Both conserved end residues are part of each CDR3. D genes are given only for firm matches.

TRBJ1-4,TRBV5-1,-,CASSFSGDLNEKLFF
TRBJ1-1,TRBV7-8,-,CASSLHHFSLNTEAFF
TRBJ1-6,TRBV6-5,-,CATRQGGGDSPLHF
TRBJ2-7,TRBV7-9,TRBD2,CASSFSGGYEQYF
TRBJ1-1,TRBV4-3,-,CAPGGTEAFF
TRBJ2-5,TRBV7-2,TRBD1,CASSFGTGRTETQYF
TRBJ2-5,TRBV18,-,CASSPGERRETQYF
TRBJ2-1,TRBV7-9,-,CASSWGDYNEQFF
TRBJ2-3,TRBV4-2,TRBD2,CASSQDRLAGRHTDTQYF
TRBJ1-2,TRBV4-1,-,CASSQWASYGYTF
TRBJ1-5,TRBV7-2,-,CASSINREEPQHF
TRBJ1-4,TRBV5-1,-,CASSLAREKLFF
TRBJ1-5,TRBV30,TRBD1,CAWSVDRGINQPQHF
TRBJ1-2,TRBV4-2,TRBD1,CASSQDLGRRGHGYGYTF
TRBJ2-7,TRBV18,-,CASSPGVAREQYF
TRBJ2-2,TRBV19,-,CASSIPLGIGTGELFF
TRBJ1-5,TRBV7-8,TRBD1,CASSLTGGRDQPQHF
TRBJ2-3,TRBV19,TRBD2,CASSKSKGGLAGADTQYF